The 5 T cell receptor beta chains below all came from one sample that was sequenced in a study of CD8+CD57+ T cells in acquired aplastic anemia. TCR beta VDJ and CDR3 were profiled, and genomic DNA was the template. TCRdb analysed the reads with MiXCR anew, one entry per CDR3 protein. Of about 180,000 distinct CDR3 sequences listed, 46% are singletons. Sequencing was performed on sorted CD4+, CD8+, or CD8+CD57+ T cells (not recorded which) from PBMCs. The receptors were gathered from a human donor in good health.

This chain links TRBV19 with TRBJ1-6; D remains unclear. Trimming pared 3 bases from V and 11 bases from J, leaving 14 bases between. The CDR3 runs to 14 residues. Germline values: CDR1 LNHDA, CDR2 SQIVND (reference sequence). The CDR3 region has the DNA TGTGCCAGTAGTATCTACTTAGGAGGAACACCCCTCCACTTT. Protein: CASSIYLGGTPLHF.

The J gene is TRBJ1-1, the V gene TRBV10-3; TRBD1 agrees at 10 bases. CDR1 is ENHRY, CDR2 SYGVKD, per germline. The CDR3 length is 14 residues. V dropped 8 bases and J dropped 3; count of bases not matched to a gene: 6. DNA for the CDR3: TGTGCCATCGTCCCCGGGACAGGGGACACTGAAGCTTTCTTT. Amino acid sequence: CAIVPGTGDTEAFF.

This clonotype was observed at least ten times. V usage is TRBV5-6 and J usage is TRBJ1-1, with D possibly TRBD1 on 5 matching bases. Germline CDR1 is SGHDT and CDR2 is YYEEEE. V was shortened by 6 bases and J by 4 bases, with 16 bases between the two germline ends. The CDR3 is made up of 14 amino acids. CDR3 nucleotides: TGTGCCAGCACTTTTGTGGGGAGGGGCACTGAAGCTTTCTTT. Translated: CASTFVGRGTEAFF. The full variable domain, rest sourced from reference TRBV5-6 and TRBJ1-1, is DAGVTQSPTHLIKTRGQQVTLRCSPKSGHDTVSWYQQALGQGPQFIFQYYEEEERQRGNFPDRFSGHQFPNYSSELNVNALLLGDSALYLCASTFVGRGTEAFFGQGTRLTVV.

This clonotype occurred a few times. Written as DNA, the CDR3 is TGTGCCTGGAGTCGTAACAATGAGCAGTTCTTC. Translated, it gives CAWSRNNEQFF. This chain links TRBV30 with TRBJ2-1; D uncertain. V shed 2 bases and J shed 5 bases, with 4 bases lying between them. Per germline, CDR1 GTSNPN and CDR2 SVGIG (reference sequence). The CDR3 contains 11 residues.

The chain combines TRBV2 with TRBJ2-7; TRBD2 agrees at 7 bases. The trim removed 6 bases at V and 1 base at J, leaving 9 bases unmatched. CDR1 is SNHLY and CDR2 is FYNNEI in the germline V gene. The CDR3 loop spans 15 amino acids. CDR3 nucleotides: TGTGCCAGCAGGCTGGGGAGGGCCTCGTCCTACGAGCAGTACTTC. It translates to CASRLGRASSYEQYF.